This T cell receptor (beta chain) was profiled in a study of T cell responses to AZD1222 COVID-19 vaccine. Study conclusions and caveats: Mapped onto spike, vaccine-associated CD4 TCRs spanned it and were dominant at 160-218 and 743-854. Donors were largely white British and mainly female; clonal diversity was possibly underestimated. Regions left unmutated in variants are reportedly the target of nearly half of spike-specific TCRs.

The table came from immunoSEQ multiplex PCR; TCRdb's copy has only in-frame clones and leaves some out. The data show under 150,000 clones, roughly 88% seen once. As to this clone: As yet, its antigen is unknown.

The length of the CDR3 is 15 residues. Germline lookup yields CDR1 SGHRS and CDR2 YFSETQ. Trimming removed 1 base from V and 8 bases from J, with 18 bases in between. The input for sequencing was peripheral blood, taken 28 days after the second AZD1222 dose. The chain is built from TRBV5-1 and TRBJ1-2, with D possibly matching TRBD1 (6 bases). This clonotype originated in an adult who received the AZD1222 COVID-19 vaccine. In nucleotides, the CDR3 is TGCGCCAGCAGCTTGATCGCAGGGGACCTCCAAGGCTACACCTTC. It translates to CASSLIAGDLQGYTF.